This TCR beta chain was sequenced in a study of blood T cell repertoires in COVID-19. In germline, CDR1 is SGHRS, CDR2 YFSETQ. The CDR3 loop spans 16 amino acids. V lost 1 base and J lost 4, with 17 bases in between. Assay used: immunoSEQ multiplex PCR; TCRdb lists only in-frame clones, some missing. This table has 170,000 or so clones, approximately 83% appearing once. The sample holds a few counts of this clone. Sequencing was done on a sample of peripheral blood. This sequence originates from a woman aged 55-75 years with acute or convalescent COVID-19. This rearrangement joins TRBV5-1 to TRBJ2-5, with D possibly being TRBD1 (5 bases). CDR3 DNA: TGCGCCAGCAGCTTGTTACAGGCTGGTGTAGGAGAGACCCAGTACTTC. Translated: CASSLLQAGVGETQYF.